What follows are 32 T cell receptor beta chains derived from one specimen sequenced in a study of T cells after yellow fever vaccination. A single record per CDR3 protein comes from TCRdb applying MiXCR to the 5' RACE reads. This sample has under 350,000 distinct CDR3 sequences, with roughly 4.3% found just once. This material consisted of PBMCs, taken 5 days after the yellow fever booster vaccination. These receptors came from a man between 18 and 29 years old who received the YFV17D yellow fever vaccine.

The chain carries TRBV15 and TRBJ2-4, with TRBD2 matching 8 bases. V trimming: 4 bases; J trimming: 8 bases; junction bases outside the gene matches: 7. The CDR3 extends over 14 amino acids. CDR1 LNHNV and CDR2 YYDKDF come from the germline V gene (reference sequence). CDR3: CATSTSGGSDIQYF. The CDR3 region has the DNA TGTGCCACCAGCACCTCGGGGGGGTCGGACATTCAGTACTTC.

CDR3 nucleotide sequence: TGCGCCAGCAGCTTGGCCGGGAGCCCTGGCCAAGAGACCCAGTACTTC. Translated, it gives CASSLAGSPGQETQYF. The chain joins TRBV5-1 to TRBJ2-5, with D possibly TRBD2 on 6 matching bases. The CDR3 covers 16 residues. Trimming removed 0 bases at V and 1 base at J, with 13 bases between. Germline CDR1 and CDR2: SGHRS and YFSETQ.

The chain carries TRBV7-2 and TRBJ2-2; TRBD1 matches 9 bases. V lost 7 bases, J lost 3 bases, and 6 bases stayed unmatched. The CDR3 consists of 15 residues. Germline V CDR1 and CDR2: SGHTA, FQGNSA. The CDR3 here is CASTLTGGYTGELFF. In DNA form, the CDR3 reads TGTGCCAGCACCCTGACAGGGGGTTACACCGGGGAGCTGTTTTTT.

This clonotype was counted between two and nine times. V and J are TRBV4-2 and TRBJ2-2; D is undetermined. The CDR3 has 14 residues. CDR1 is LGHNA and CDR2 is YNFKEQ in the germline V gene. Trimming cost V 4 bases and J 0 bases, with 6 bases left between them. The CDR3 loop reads CASSPPTNTGELFF. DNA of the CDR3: TGTGCCAGCAGCCCCCCCACGAACACCGGGGAGCTGTTTTTT.

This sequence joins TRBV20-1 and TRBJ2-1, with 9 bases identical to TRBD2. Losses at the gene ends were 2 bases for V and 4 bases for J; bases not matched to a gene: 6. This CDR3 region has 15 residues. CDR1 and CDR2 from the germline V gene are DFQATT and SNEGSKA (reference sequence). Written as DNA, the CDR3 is TGCAGTGCTAGACTTCTAGCGGGGTCTTACAATGAGCAGTTCTTC. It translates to CSARLLAGSYNEQFF.

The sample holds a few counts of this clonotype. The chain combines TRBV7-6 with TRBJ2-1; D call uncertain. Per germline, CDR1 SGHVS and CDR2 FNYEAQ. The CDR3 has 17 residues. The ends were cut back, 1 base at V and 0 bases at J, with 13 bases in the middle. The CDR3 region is CASSLVPILISYNEQFF. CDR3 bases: TGTGCCAGCAGCTTAGTTCCCATTCTGATCTCCTACAATGAGCAGTTCTTC.

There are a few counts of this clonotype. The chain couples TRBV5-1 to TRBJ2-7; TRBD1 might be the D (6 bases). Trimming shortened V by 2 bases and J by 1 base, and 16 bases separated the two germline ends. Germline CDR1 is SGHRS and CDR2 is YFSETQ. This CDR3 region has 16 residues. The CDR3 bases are TGCGCCAGCAGCTTAGGGCAACAGGGATATTCCTACGAGCAGTACTTC. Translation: CASSLGQQGYSYEQYF.

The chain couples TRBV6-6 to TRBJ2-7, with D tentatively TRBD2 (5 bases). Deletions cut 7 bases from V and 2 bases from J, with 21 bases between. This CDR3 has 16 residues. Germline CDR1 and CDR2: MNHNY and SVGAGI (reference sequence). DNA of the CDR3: TGTGCCAGCACACAAAATAGACGGGGAATGACCTACGAGCAGTACTTC. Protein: CASTQNRRGMTYEQYF.

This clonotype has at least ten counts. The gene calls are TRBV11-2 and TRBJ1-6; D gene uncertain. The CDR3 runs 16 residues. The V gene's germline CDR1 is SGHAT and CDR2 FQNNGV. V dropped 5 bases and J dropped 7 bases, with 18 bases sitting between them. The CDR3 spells CASSLPVAGKNSPLHF. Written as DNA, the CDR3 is TGTGCCAGCAGCCTCCCGGTGGCAGGCAAGAATTCACCCCTCCACTTT.

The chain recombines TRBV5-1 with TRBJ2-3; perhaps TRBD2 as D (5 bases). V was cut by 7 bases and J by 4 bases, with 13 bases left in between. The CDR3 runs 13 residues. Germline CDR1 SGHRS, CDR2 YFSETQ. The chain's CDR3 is CASGIARADTQYF. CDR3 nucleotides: TGCGCCAGCGGCATAGCGCGGGCAGATACGCAGTATTTT.

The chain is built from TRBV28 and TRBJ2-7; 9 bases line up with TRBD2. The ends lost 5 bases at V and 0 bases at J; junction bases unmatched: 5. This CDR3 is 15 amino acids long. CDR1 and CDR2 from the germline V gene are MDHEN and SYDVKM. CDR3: CASSPSGGSSYEQYV. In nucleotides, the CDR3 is TGTGCCAGCAGTCCAAGCGGGGGGTCCTCCTACGAGCAGTACGTC.

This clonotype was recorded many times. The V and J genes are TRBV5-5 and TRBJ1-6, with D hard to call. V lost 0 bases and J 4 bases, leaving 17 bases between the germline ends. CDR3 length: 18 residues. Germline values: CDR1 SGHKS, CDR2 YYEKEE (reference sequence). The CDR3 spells CASSLGHVSRGYNSPLHF. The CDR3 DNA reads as TGTGCCAGCAGCTTGGGCCACGTCTCCCGTGGATATAATTCACCCCTCCACTTT.

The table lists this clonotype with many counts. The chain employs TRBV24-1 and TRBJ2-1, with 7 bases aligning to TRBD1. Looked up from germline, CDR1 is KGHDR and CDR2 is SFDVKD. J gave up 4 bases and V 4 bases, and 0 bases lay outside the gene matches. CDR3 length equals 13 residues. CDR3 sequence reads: CATSEGQYNEQFF. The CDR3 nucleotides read TGTGCCACCAGTGAGGGACAGTACAATGAGCAGTTCTTC.

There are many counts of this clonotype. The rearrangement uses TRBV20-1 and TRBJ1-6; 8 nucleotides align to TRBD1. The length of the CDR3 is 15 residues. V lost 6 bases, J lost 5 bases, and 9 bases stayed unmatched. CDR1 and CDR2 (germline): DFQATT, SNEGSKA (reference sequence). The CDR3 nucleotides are TGCAGTGCGTCGGGACAGGCCACCAATAATTCACCCCTCCACTTT. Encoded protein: CSASGQATNNSPLHF.

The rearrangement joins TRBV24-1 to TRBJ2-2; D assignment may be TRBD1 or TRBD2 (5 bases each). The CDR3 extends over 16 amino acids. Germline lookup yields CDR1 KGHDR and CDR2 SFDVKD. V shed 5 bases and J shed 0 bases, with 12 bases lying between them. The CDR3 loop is CATSGGRRTNTGELFF. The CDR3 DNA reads TGTGCCACCAGTGGGGGACGGCGAACGAACACCGGGGAGCTGTTTTTT.

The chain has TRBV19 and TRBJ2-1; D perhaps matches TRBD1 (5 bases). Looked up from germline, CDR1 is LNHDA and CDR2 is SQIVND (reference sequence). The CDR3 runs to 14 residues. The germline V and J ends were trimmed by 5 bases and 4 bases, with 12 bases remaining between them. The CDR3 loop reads CASSSPQGYNEQFF. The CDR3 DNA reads TGTGCCAGTAGTTCGCCGCAGGGATACAATGAGCAGTTCTTC.

The CDR3 loop is CASSPAGTEYGYTF. The CDR3 bases are TGTGCCAGTAGTCCCGCCGGGACAGAGTATGGCTACACCTTC. The chain recombines TRBV19 with TRBJ1-2, with 7 bases identical to TRBD1. The V segment lost 5 bases and the J segment 5 bases; nucleotides outside the gene matches: 8. From germline, CDR1 is LNHDA and CDR2 SQIVND (reference sequence). The CDR3 is 14 residues long.

DNA for the CDR3: TGTGCCATCTCAGGGGACTCCTACGAGCAGTACGTC. This sequence encodes CAISGDSYEQYV. The chain joins TRBV10-3 to TRBJ2-7; tentative D call: TRBD1 (6 bases). The V and J ends lost 8 bases and 0 bases respectively, with 8 bases between them. The V gene's germline CDR1 is ENHRY and CDR2 SYGVKD. The CDR3 consists of 12 residues.

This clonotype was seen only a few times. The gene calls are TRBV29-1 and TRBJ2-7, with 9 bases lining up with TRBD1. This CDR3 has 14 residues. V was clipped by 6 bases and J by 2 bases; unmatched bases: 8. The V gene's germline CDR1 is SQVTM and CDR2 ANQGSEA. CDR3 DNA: TGCAGCGTGGGCCGGGACAGGGTCCCCTACGAGCAGTACTTC. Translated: CSVGRDRVPYEQYF.

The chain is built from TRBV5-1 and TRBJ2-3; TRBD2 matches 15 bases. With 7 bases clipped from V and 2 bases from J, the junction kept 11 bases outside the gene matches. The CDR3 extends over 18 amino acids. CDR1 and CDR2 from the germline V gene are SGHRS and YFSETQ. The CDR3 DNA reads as TGCGCCAGCGGACTACTCGGGACTAGCGGGGGGACCACAGATACGCAGTATTTT. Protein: CASGLLGTSGGTTDTQYF.

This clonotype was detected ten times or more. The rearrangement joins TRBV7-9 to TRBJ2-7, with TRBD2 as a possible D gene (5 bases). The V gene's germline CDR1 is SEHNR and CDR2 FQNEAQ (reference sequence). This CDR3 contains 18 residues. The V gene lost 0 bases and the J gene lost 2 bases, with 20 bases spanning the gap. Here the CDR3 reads CASSLASGSSRTTYEQYF. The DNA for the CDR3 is TGTGCCAGCAGCTTAGCGTCGGGGTCTAGCCGCACTACCTACGAGCAGTACTTC.

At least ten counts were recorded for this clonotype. Here the CDR3 DNA reads TGTGCCAGCAGTTTAGCCGGGTCAGGGGGATACTATGGCTACACCTTC. Its protein product is CASSLAGSGGYYGYTF. The chain carries TRBV12-3 or TRBV12-4 and TRBJ1-2; TRBD1 aligns across 7 bases. The CDR3 length is 16 residues. The trim removed 0 bases at V and 3 bases at J, leaving 7 bases unmatched.

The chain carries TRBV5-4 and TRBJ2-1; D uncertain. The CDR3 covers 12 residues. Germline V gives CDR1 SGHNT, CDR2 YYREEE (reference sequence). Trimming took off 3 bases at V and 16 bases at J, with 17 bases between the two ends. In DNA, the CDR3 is TGTGCCAGCAGCTCCTCCTTCGACACCCCCTTCTTC. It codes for CASSSSFDTPFF.

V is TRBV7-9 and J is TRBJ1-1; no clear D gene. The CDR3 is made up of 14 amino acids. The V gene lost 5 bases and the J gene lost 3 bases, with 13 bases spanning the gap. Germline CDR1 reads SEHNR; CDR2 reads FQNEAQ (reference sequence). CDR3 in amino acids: CASSPQAQDTEAFF. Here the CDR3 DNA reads TGTGCCAGCAGCCCCCAGGCTCAGGACACTGAAGCTTTCTTT.

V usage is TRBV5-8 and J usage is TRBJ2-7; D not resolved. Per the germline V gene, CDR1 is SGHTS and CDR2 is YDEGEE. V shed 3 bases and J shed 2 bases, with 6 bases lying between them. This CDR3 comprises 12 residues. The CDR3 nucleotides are TGTGCCAGCAGCTCCCGAGCCTACGAGCAGTACTTC. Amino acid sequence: CASSSRAYEQYF.

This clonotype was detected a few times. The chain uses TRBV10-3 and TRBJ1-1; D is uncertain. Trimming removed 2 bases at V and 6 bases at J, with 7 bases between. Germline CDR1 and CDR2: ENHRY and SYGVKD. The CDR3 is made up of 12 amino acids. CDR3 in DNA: TGTGCCATCAGTGAGGTGGTCTCTGAAGCTTTCTTT. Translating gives CAISEVVSEAFF.

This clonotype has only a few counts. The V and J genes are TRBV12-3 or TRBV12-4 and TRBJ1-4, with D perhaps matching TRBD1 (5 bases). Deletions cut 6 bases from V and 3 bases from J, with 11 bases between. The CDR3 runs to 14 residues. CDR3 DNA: TGTGCCAGCAGCCCCCGCAGGGCTAATGAAAAACTGTTTTTT. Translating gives CASSPRRANEKLFF.

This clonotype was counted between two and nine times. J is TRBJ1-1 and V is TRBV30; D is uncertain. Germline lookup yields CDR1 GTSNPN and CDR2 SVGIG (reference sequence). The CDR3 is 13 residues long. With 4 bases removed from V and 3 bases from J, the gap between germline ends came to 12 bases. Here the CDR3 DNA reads TGTGCCTGGATGCGGAGCCTTTACACTGAAGCTTTCTTT. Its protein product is CAWMRSLYTEAFF.

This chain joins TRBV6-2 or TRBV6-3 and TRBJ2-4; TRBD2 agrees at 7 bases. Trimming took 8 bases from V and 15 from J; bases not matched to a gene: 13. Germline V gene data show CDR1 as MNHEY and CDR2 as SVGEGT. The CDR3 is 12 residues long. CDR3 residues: CASSLLGGLMYF. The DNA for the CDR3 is TGTGCCAGCTCCCTCCTGGGGGGGTTGATGTACTTC.

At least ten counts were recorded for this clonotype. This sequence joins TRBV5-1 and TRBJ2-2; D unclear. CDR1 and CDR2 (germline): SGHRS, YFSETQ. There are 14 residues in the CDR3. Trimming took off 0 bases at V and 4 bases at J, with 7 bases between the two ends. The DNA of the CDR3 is TGCGCCAGCAGCTTGGCAGGATTCACCGGGGAGCTGTTTTTT. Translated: CASSLAGFTGELFF. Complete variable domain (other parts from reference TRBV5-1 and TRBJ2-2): KAGVTQTPRYLIKTRGQQVTLSCSPISGHRSVSWYQQTPGQGLQFLFEYFSETQRNKGNFPGRFSGRQFSNSRSEMNVSTLELGDSALYLCASSLAGFTGELFFGEGSRLTVL.

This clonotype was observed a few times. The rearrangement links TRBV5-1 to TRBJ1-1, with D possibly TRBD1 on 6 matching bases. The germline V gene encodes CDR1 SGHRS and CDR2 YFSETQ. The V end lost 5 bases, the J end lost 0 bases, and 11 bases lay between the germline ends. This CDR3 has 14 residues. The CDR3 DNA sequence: TGCGCCAGCAGTGAGACAGGCATGAACACTGAAGCTTTCTTT. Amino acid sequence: CASSETGMNTEAFF.

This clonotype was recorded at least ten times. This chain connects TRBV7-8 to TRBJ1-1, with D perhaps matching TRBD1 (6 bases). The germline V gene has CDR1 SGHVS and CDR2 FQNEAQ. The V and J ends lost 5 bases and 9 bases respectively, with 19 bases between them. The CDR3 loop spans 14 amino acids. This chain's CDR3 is CASSAISGTFKAFF. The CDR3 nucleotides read TGTGCCAGCAGCGCTATCTCCGGGACATTTAAAGCTTTCTTT.